This T cell receptor beta chain was recorded in a study of Graves' ophthalmopathy and Graves' hyperthyroidism. Study-level background: Peripheral blood collection took place at initial diagnosis, before any treatment.

Study-level points and caveats: Clonotypes were expanded in thyroid at above 0.001 frequency, and most also appeared in blood. A model of 13 signatures distinguished ophthalmopathy from stable hyperthyroidism at 87.88% sensitivity and about 80% specificity.

Amplification of TCR beta CDR3 regions used RNA transcripts. The first round was an RT-PCR with HTBI primers, and the second round was a multiplex PCR. Each CDR3 protein is one row after TCRdb ran MiXCR on the multiplex PCR reads. The repertoire holds about 700,000 distinct CDR3 sequences, with about 40% as singletons. As regards this clonotype: The antigen remains undetermined.

CDR3 length: 15 amino acids. Trimming took 1 base from V and 11 from J; bases not matched to a gene: 10. Germline V gene sequence: CDR1 SEHNR, CDR2 FQNEAQ (reference sequence). Sequenced input: peripheral blood. The sequence came from an adult man with Graves' ophthalmopathy. J is TRBJ1-4 and V is TRBV7-9; 7 nucleotides match TRBD1. CDR3 protein: CASSLEDRYLDKLFF. The CDR3 DNA is TGTGCCAGCAGCTTAGAGGACAGGTATCTCGATAAACTGTTTTTT. The complete variable domain, with remaining parts taken from reference TRBV7-9 and TRBJ1-4, reads DTGVSQNPRHKITKRGQNVTFRCDPISEHNRLYWYRQTLGQGPEFLTYFQNEAQLEKSRLLSDRFSAERPKGSFSTLEIQRTEQGDSAMYLCASSLEDRYLDKLFFGSGTQLSVL.